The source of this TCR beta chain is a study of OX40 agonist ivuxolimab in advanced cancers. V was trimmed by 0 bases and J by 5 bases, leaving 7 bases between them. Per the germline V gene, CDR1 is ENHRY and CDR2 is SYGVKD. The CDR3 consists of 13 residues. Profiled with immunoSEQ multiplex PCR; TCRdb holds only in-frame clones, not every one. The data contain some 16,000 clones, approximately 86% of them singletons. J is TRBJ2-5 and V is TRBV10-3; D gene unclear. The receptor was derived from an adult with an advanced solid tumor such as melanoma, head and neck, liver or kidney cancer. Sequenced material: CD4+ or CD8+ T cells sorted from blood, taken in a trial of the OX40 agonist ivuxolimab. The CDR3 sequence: CAISESGAETQYF. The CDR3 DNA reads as TGTGCCATCAGTGAGTCTGGCGCTGAGACCCAGTACTTC.